These 18 T cell receptor beta chains were sequenced from one sample in a study of shared clonotypes between healthy human individuals. The protocol was immunoSEQ multiplex PCR, while the TCRdb copy is restricted to in-frame clones and leaves out a portion. The repertoire holds 2.3 million or so clones, with more than 85% as singletons. Sequencing input: naive CD4+ T cells from PBMCs. Subset given: CD45RA+ positively selected. Receptors were obtained from a man between 18 and 29 years old in good health. Some clones in this sample may be carry-over from other donors' samples.

This chain links TRBV14 with TRBJ2-5; D unclear. The CDR3 consists of 11 residues. V was trimmed by 4 bases and J by 5 bases, leaving 5 bases between them. Germline-derived CDR1 and CDR2 are SGHDN and FVKESK. The CDR3 loop is CASSLAETQYF. For the CDR3, the DNA is TGTGCCAGCAGCCTCGCGGAGACCCAGTACTTC.

Note on this clone: The junction differs from germline at one of its ends, possibly a read error. The CDR3 reads CATSRWGYEQYF. The CDR3 coding sequence is TGTGCCACCAGTAGGTGGGGATACGAGCAGTACTTC. V is TRBV28 and J is TRBJ2-7; D gene unclear. Germline V lookup: CDR1 MDHEN, CDR2 SYDVKM. This CDR3 has 12 amino acids.

The rearrangement uses TRBV6-1 and TRBJ1-2; 8 bases match TRBD1. The J segment lost 4 bases and the V segment lost 3 bases, leaving 4 bases of the junction unmatched. CDR1 MNHNS and CDR2 SASEGT come from the germline V gene. The CDR3 loop spans 14 amino acids. Here the CDR3 reads CASSEMGQVYGYTF. CDR3 DNA: TGTGCCAGCAGTGAGATGGGACAGGTCTATGGCTACACCTTC.

This chain links TRBV29-1 with TRBJ1-1, with D possibly TRBD1 on 6 matching bases. CDR1 and CDR2 from the germline V gene are SQVTM and ANQGSEA. The CDR3 contains 14 residues. V lost 1 base to trimming and J lost 1 base, with 10 bases between them. Here the CDR3 DNA reads TGCAGCGTTGAAGCGAGGGGGGAGAACACTGAAGCTTTCTTT. Its protein product is CSVEARGENTEAFF.

V and J are TRBV27 and TRBJ2-3, with TRBD2 identical over 9 bases. The ends lost 2 bases at V and 2 bases at J; junction bases unmatched: 5. CDR3 size: 16 residues. Per the germline V gene, CDR1 is MNHEY and CDR2 is SMNVEV (reference sequence). CDR3 sequence reads: CASSLHSGGTTDTQYF. CDR3 bases: TGTGCCAGCAGTTTACATAGCGGGGGAACCACAGATACGCAGTATTTT.

This clone was recorded once. The chain couples TRBV6-5 to TRBJ2-1; 9 positions match TRBD2. The CDR3 is 14 residues long. Trimming cost V 2 bases and J 10 bases; bases outside gene matches: 6. Germline CDR1 is MNHEY and CDR2 is SVGAGI. This CDR3 reads CASSYARLAGEQFF. The CDR3, as DNA: TGTGCCAGCAGTTACGCCCGGCTAGCGGGGGAGCAGTTCTTC.

This chain joins TRBV14 and TRBJ1-2; 7 bases match TRBD1. Germline-derived CDR1 and CDR2 are SGHDN and FVKESK. V lost 3 bases, J lost 2 bases, and 0 bases stayed unmatched. This CDR3 is 13 amino acids long. This CDR3 reads CASSHRGNYGYTF. CDR3 DNA: TGTGCCAGCAGCCACAGGGGGAACTATGGCTACACCTTC.

This clone has more than one count but fewer than ten. This chain connects TRBV30 to TRBJ1-5, with TRBD1 as a possible D gene (6 bases). V lost 3 bases, J lost 6 bases, and 15 bases lay in between. The CDR3 is 14 amino acids. Germline V lookup: CDR1 GTSNPN, CDR2 SVGIG (reference sequence). CDR3 amino acids: CAWRGGGPGQPQHF. CDR3 nucleotides: TGTGCCTGGAGGGGCGGGGGCCCCGGTCAGCCCCAGCATTTT.

The chain is built from TRBV5-6 and TRBJ1-5, with 8 nucleotides matching TRBD1. This CDR3 is built from 14 residues. CDR1 and CDR2 from the germline V gene are SGHDT and YYEEEE. Trimming removed 5 bases from V and 9 bases from J; junction bases left unmatched: 10. CDR3 in amino acids: CASSTQTGGWPQHF. The CDR3, as DNA: TGTGCCAGCAGTACACAAACAGGGGGATGGCCCCAGCATTTT.

The chain is built from TRBV5-1 and TRBJ2-7, with TRBD1 matching 9 bases. This CDR3 is 15 amino acids long. V lost 0 bases to trimming and J lost 5 bases; unmatched junction nucleotides: 6. CDR1 is SGHRS and CDR2 is YFSETQ in the germline V gene. The CDR3 DNA follows: TGCGCCAGCAGCTTGGGACAGGGGGTAAAAGACGAGCAGTACTTC. As protein: CASSLGQGVKDEQYF.

V is TRBV5-1 and J is TRBJ1-2, with 9 bases that match TRBD1. The CDR3 runs 17 residues. Germline trimming cut 0 bases from V and 6 bases from J; bases unmatched to any gene: 12. Germline lookup yields CDR1 SGHRS and CDR2 YFSETQ. The CDR3 DNA sequence: TGCGCCAGCAGCTTGGGAATACAGGGGGCGGAGGGTGATGGCTACACCTTC. This encodes CASSLGIQGAEGDGYTF.

The chain employs TRBV30 and TRBJ2-6; the D is unclear. This CDR3 spans 15 amino acids. Trimming took off 1 base at V and 1 base at J, with 8 bases between the two ends. The germline CDR1 and CDR2 sequences are GTSNPN and SVGIG (reference sequence). The CDR3 sequence is CAWSEAPSGANVLTF. The CDR3, as DNA: TGTGCCTGGAGTGAGGCCCCATCTGGGGCCAACGTCCTGACTTTC.

The CDR3 nucleotides are TGTGCCAGCAGCTTAGGCCACACAAAAGAGACCCAGTACTTC. Encoded protein: CASSLGHTKETQYF. The gene calls are TRBV13 and TRBJ2-5, with no clear D. Germline values: CDR1 PRHDT, CDR2 FYEKMQ (reference sequence). CDR3 size: 14 residues. The germline V and J ends were trimmed by 0 bases and 3 bases, with 8 bases remaining between them.

V gene TRBV6-1 combines with J gene TRBJ2-3; 7 bases are shared with TRBD2. Germline V gives CDR1 MNHNS, CDR2 SASEGT. This CDR3 is built from 14 residues. Trimming took 11 bases from V and 4 from J; bases not matched to a gene: 12. CDR3 residues: CASTGGRGPDTQYF. CDR3 bases: TGTGCCTCCACCGGCGGGAGAGGCCCAGATACGCAGTATTTT.

The rearrangement joins TRBV29-1 to TRBJ1-2; D remains unclear. Germline-derived CDR1 and CDR2 are SQVTM and ANQGSEA. The CDR3 is 10 amino acids. The V gene lost 5 bases and the J gene lost 5 bases, with 6 bases spanning the gap. The DNA of the CDR3 is TGCAGCGTTCTCAAGTATGGCTACACCTTC. This sequence encodes CSVLKYGYTF. The complete variable domain, with remaining parts taken from reference TRBV29-1 and TRBJ1-2, reads SAVISQKPSRDICQRGTSLTIQCQVDSQVTMMFWYRQQPGQSLTLIATANQGSEATYESGFVIDKFPISRPNLTFSTLTVSNMSPEDSSIYLCSVLKYGYTFGSGTRLTVV.

V and J are TRBV6-5 and TRBJ2-7; D not certain. Germline V gene data show CDR1 as MNHEY and CDR2 as SVGAGI. V was pared by 7 bases and J by 3 bases, with 16 bases between. There are 14 residues in the CDR3. The CDR3 loop is CASTEAPGGYEQYF. CDR3 coding DNA: TGTGCCAGCACCGAAGCCCCCGGCGGCTACGAGCAGTACTTC.

The chain combines TRBV7-3 with TRBJ2-1; 12 bases fit TRBD1. Germline CDR1 reads SGHTA; CDR2 reads FQGTGA. V gave up 3 bases and J gave up 7 bases; unmatched junction bases: 7. The CDR3 is 16 residues long. The CDR3 is CASSFMGQGAWNEQFF. The CDR3 DNA reads as TGTGCCAGCAGCTTTATGGGACAGGGGGCGTGGAATGAGCAGTTCTTC.

The sample holds one count of this clone. J is TRBJ2-7 and V is TRBV6-4, with TRBD1 matching 9 bases. This CDR3 is 15 amino acids long. The germline CDR1 and CDR2 sequences are MRHNA and SNTAGT. J gave up 5 bases and V 0 bases, and 5 bases lay outside the gene matches. The CDR3 is CASSDSWTGVNEQYF. CDR3 in DNA: TGTGCCAGCAGTGACTCCTGGACAGGGGTAAACGAGCAGTACTTC.